These 21 T cell receptor beta chains originate from one sample sequenced in a study of shared clonotypes between healthy human individuals. The assay was immunoSEQ multiplex PCR, and TCRdb's table has in-frame clones only and misses some. The table includes some 1 million clones, 70% to 80% detected once. The sequenced sample was memory CD4+ T cells sorted from blood. Stated subset: CD45RA-negative fraction. The receptors here all came from a man aged 18 to 30 in good health.

The chain joins TRBV6-5 to TRBJ2-1; 9 nucleotides match TRBD1. Germline-derived CDR1 and CDR2 are MNHEY and SVGAGI. V was pared by 4 bases and J by 7 bases, with 5 bases of the junction left unmatched. This CDR3 has 14 residues. The CDR3 bases are TGTGCCAGCAGTTGGGGACAGGGACGGAATGAGCAGTTCTTC. The encoded protein is CASSWGQGRNEQFF.

The CDR3 region is CASSPRPGGELFF. The CDR3, as DNA: TGTGCCAGCAGCCCCCGCCCGGGCGGGGAGCTGTTTTTT. The gene calls are TRBV7-3 and TRBJ2-2; D gene unclear. The CDR3 is made up of 13 amino acids. Germline CDR1 SGHTA, CDR2 FQGTGA. Trimming left V 5 bases short and J 7 bases short, with 11 bases between.

V gene TRBV29-1 combines with J gene TRBJ2-3, with D uncertain. This CDR3 has 14 amino acids. Germline V gene data show CDR1 as SQVTM and CDR2 as ANQGSEA. Trimming shortened V by 0 bases and J by 3 bases, and 10 bases separated the two germline ends. CDR3 region: CSVEDLGRTDTQYF. The CDR3 DNA is TGCAGCGTTGAAGATTTAGGCAGGACAGATACGCAGTATTTT.

The rearrangement joins TRBV2 to TRBJ1-1; D uncertain. This CDR3 contains 17 residues. The germline V gene encodes CDR1 SNHLY and CDR2 FYNNEI. Trimming removed 6 bases from V and 1 base from J, with 21 bases in between. The CDR3, as DNA: TGTGCCAGCAGCCTCGCCCGGGCCACCTTGGCGAACACTGAAGCTTTCTTT. It codes for CASSLARATLANTEAFF.

This clone was seen many times. The chain couples TRBV27 to TRBJ2-1; 7 nucleotides match TRBD2. The germline V gene has CDR1 MNHEY and CDR2 SMNVEV (reference sequence). V was clipped by 5 bases and J by 8 bases; unmatched bases: 12. This CDR3 contains 15 residues. The chain's CDR3 is CASSPSGLLTDEQFF. CDR3 DNA: TGTGCCAGCAGTCCCTCGGGACTATTGACGGATGAGCAGTTCTTC.

The J gene is TRBJ2-7, the V gene TRBV7-2; D remains unclear. The CDR3 contains 14 residues. Looked up from germline, CDR1 is SGHTA and CDR2 is FQGNSA. The V end was cut by 1 base, the J end by 2 bases, with 9 bases between. The CDR3 DNA reads TGTGCCAGCAGCTTAGAACGGGTCCCCTACGAGCAGTACTTC. Protein product: CASSLERVPYEQYF. Drawing the rest from reference TRBV7-2 and TRBJ2-7, the complete variable domain is GAGVSQSPSNKVTEKGKDVELRCDPISGHTALYWYRQSLGQGLEFLIYFQGNSAPDKSGLPSDRFSAERTGGSVSTLTIQRTQQEDSAVYLCASSLERVPYEQYFGPGTRLTVT.

Details on this clone: The sample carries other DNA sequences with the same CDR3. The chain joins TRBV7-2 to TRBJ2-7; 10 bases align to TRBD1. There are 15 residues in the CDR3. J lost 4 bases, V lost 0 bases, and 3 bases had no gene match. CDR1 is SGHTA and CDR2 is FQGNSA in the germline V gene. CDR3 region: CASSLAGTGVYEQYF. CDR3 in DNA: TGTGCCAGCAGCTTAGCCGGGACAGGGGTGTACGAGCAGTACTTC.

Worth noting for this clone: Different DNA sequences within this sample yield the same CDR3. This chain uses TRBV15 with TRBJ1-6, with a weak D call TRBD1 (6 bases). CDR3 size: 15 residues. Trimming shortened V by 0 bases and J by 7 bases, and 10 bases separated the two germline ends. Germline CDR1 LNHNV, CDR2 YYDKDF (reference sequence). CDR3 nucleotide sequence: TGTGCCACCAGCAGAGAGGGACAAGGAAATTCACCCCTCCACTTT. This codes for CATSREGQGNSPLHF.

This chain connects TRBV29-1 to TRBJ2-7, with D unresolved. The CDR3 consists of 14 residues. V was trimmed by 0 bases and J by 0 bases, leaving 9 bases between them. Looked up from germline, CDR1 is SQVTM and CDR2 is ANQGSEA. In nucleotides, the CDR3 is TGCAGCGTTGAAGATGTCGGAAGCTCCTACGAGCAGTACTTC. Translating it yields CSVEDVGSSYEQYF.

The chain links TRBV2 to TRBJ1-5; TRBD1 aligns across 10 bases. The CDR3 is made up of 14 amino acids. The trim removed 1 base at V and 7 bases at J, leaving 1 base unmatched. Germline loops: CDR1 SNHLY, CDR2 FYNNEI. CDR3 sequence (DNA): TGTGCCAGCAGTGAAGAGACAGGGGGCCAGCCCCAGCATTTT. Protein product: CASSEETGGQPQHF. The full variable domain, rest sourced from reference TRBV2 and TRBJ1-5, is EPEVTQTPSHQVTQMGQEVILRCVPISNHLYFYWYRQILGQKVEFLVSFYNNEISEKSEIFDDQFSVERPDGSNFTLKIRSTKLEDSAMYFCASSEETGGQPQHFGDGTRLSIL.

The chain employs TRBV2 and TRBJ1-1; D possibly corresponds to TRBD1 (5 bases). There are 13 residues in the CDR3. CDR1 SNHLY and CDR2 FYNNEI come from the germline V gene. V was cut by 3 bases and J by 11 bases, with 16 bases left in between. Written as DNA, the CDR3 is TGTGCCAGCAGTGACGACAGCCCCCGGGGGGCTTTCTTT. Its translation is CASSDDSPRGAFF.

The chain combines TRBV14 with TRBJ2-1, with D possibly being TRBD1 or TRBD2 (5 bases each). Germline V CDR1 and CDR2: SGHDN, FVKESK. CDR3 length equals 14 residues. The V and J ends lost 4 bases and 2 bases respectively, with 9 bases between them. CDR3 nucleotides: TGTGCCAGCAGCCCGTTGGGGGCCTACAATGAGCAGTTCTTC. It yields the protein CASSPLGAYNEQFF.

The V and J genes are TRBV19 and TRBJ1-6; no reliable D call. Germline V gene data show CDR1 as LNHDA and CDR2 as SQIVND (reference sequence). The CDR3 consists of 13 residues. V was trimmed by 2 bases and J by 9 bases, leaving 8 bases between them. The CDR3 here is CASSINLGSPLHF. The CDR3, as DNA: TGTGCCAGTAGTATAAACCTTGGTTCACCCCTCCACTTT.

This sequence joins TRBV28 and TRBJ2-3; D remains unclear. The CDR3 covers 16 residues. Germline V CDR1 and CDR2: MDHEN, SYDVKM. V was shortened by 5 bases and J by 0 bases, with 15 bases between the two germline ends. CDR3 residues: CASSPQGGASTDTQYF. The CDR3 bases are TGTGCCAGCAGTCCCCAAGGCGGCGCTAGCACAGATACGCAGTATTTT.

In this sample, this clone turned up a few times. The genes are TRBV6-5 and TRBJ1-6; weak D call: TRBD1 (5 bases). The CDR3 loop spans 13 amino acids. The V gene lost 2 bases and the J gene lost 9 bases, with 8 bases spanning the gap. Looked up from germline, CDR1 is MNHEY and CDR2 is SVGAGI. Here the CDR3 reads CASSYTGGSPLHF. Written as DNA, the CDR3 is TGTGCCAGCAGTTACACGGGGGGTTCACCCCTCCACTTT.

The chain carries TRBV5-1 and TRBJ1-5; 10 bases map to TRBD1. CDR1 is SGHRS, CDR2 YFSETQ, per germline. The CDR3 has 15 amino acids. Losses at the gene ends were 4 bases for V and 2 bases for J; bases not matched to a gene: 3. As DNA, the CDR3 is TGCGCCAGCAGCGCCGGGACAGGGGGCAATCAGCCCCAGCATTTT. Protein sequence: CASSAGTGGNQPQHF.

The J gene is TRBJ1-5, the V gene TRBV4-3, with D maybe TRBD1 (5 bases). From germline, CDR1 is LGHNA and CDR2 YSLEER. V shed 0 bases and J shed 6 bases, with 15 bases lying between them. This CDR3 is built from 16 residues. The CDR3 sequence: CASSQEFHQGTQPQHF. In DNA, the CDR3 is TGCGCCAGCAGCCAAGAGTTTCACCAGGGTACTCAGCCCCAGCATTTT.

The chain carries TRBV6-5 and TRBJ2-7; D ambiguous. With 0 bases removed from V and 2 bases from J, the gap between germline ends came to 11 bases. This CDR3 contains 15 residues. CDR1 and CDR2 (germline): MNHEY, SVGAGI. In nucleotides, the CDR3 is TGTGCCAGCAGTTACTCGCCGGGCAGCCCCTACGAGCAGTACTTC. It is translated as CASSYSPGSPYEQYF.

The rearrangement uses TRBV30 and TRBJ2-5; TRBD2 matches 14 bases. CDR1 is GTSNPN, CDR2 SVGIG, per germline (reference sequence). With 4 bases clipped from V and 6 bases from J, the junction kept 7 bases outside the gene matches. CDR3 length equals 15 residues. The CDR3 DNA reads TGTGCCTGGAACCCGGGACTAGCGGGGGCTCAGACCCAGTACTTC. Protein product: CAWNPGLAGAQTQYF.

This clone showed up just a few times. The chain combines TRBV7-8 with TRBJ2-7; D perhaps matches TRBD2 (6 bases). The V and J ends lost 5 bases and 2 bases respectively, with 13 bases between them. The CDR3 covers 14 residues. The germline V gene has CDR1 SGHVS and CDR2 FQNEAQ. The CDR3 sequence is CASSQKPGAYEQYF. CDR3 coding DNA: TGTGCCAGCAGCCAAAAACCGGGGGCCTACGAGCAGTACTTC.

V gene TRBV5-1 combines with J gene TRBJ2-7, with D maybe TRBD1 (6 bases). Germline CDR1 is SGHRS and CDR2 is YFSETQ. V shed 4 bases and J shed 6 bases, with 23 bases lying between them. This CDR3 is built from 16 residues. CDR3 region: CASSPQGQSETSEQYF. In nucleotides, the CDR3 is TGCGCCAGCAGCCCGCAAGGACAGTCCGAAACCTCCGAGCAGTACTTC.